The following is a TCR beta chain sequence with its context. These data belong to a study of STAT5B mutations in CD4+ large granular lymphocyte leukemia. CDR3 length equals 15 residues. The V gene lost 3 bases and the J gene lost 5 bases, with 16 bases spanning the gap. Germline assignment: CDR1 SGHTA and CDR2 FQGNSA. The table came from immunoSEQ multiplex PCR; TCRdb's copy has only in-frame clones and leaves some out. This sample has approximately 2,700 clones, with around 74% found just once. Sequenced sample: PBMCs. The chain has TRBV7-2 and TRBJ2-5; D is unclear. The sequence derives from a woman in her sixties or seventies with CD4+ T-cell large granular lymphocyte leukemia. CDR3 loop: CASSLQGNGRETQYF. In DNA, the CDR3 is TGTGCCAGCAGCTTGCAAGGGAATGGCCGGGAGACCCAGTACTTC.